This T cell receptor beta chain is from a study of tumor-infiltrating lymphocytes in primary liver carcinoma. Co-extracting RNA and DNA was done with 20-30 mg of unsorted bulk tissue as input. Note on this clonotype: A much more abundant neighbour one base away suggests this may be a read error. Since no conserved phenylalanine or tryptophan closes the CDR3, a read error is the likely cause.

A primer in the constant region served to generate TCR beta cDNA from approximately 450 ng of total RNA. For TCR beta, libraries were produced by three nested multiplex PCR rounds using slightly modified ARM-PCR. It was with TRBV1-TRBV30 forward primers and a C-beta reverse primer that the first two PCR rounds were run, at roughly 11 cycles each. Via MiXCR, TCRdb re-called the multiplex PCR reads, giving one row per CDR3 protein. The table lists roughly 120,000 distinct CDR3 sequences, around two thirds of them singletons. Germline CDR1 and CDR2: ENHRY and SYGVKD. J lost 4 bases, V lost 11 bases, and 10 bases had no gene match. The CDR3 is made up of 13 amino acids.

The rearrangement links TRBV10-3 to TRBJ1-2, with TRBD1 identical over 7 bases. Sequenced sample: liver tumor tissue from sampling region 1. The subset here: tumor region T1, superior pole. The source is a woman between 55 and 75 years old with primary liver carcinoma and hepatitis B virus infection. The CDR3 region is CALRQGVFYGYTI. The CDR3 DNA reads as TGTGCCCTAAGACAGGGAGTTTTCTATGGCTACACCATC.